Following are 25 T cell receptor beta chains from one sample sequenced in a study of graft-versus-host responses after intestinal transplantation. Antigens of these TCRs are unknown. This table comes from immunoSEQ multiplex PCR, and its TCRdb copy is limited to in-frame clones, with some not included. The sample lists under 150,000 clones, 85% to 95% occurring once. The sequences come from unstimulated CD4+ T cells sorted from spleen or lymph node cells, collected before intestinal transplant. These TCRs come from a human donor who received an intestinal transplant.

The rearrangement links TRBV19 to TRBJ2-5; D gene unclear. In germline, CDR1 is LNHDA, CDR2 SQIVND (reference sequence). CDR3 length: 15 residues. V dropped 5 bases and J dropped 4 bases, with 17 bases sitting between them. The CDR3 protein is CASSRSLLLSETQYF. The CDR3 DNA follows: TGTGCCAGTAGTCGGTCGCTTCTATTATCAGAGACCCAGTACTTC.

The CDR3 protein is CASTTLGGEQFF. As DNA, the CDR3 is TGTGCCAGCACCACATTGGGAGGTGAGCAGTTCTTC. The gene calls are TRBV6-5 and TRBJ2-1, with D maybe TRBD2 (6 bases). CDR3 length: 12 amino acids. The germline gives CDR1 MNHEY, CDR2 SVGAGI. V lost 7 bases and J lost 9, with 13 bases in between.

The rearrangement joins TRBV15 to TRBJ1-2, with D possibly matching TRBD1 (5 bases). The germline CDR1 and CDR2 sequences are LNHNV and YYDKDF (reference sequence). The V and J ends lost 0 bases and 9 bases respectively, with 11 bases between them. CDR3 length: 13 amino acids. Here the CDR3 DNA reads TGTGCCACCAGCAGAGATAAACGGACAAGCTACACCTTC. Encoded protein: CATSRDKRTSYTF.

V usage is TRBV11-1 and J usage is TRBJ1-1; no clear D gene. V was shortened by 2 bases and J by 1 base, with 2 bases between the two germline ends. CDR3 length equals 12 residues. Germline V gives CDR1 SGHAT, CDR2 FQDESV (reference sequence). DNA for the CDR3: TGTGCCAGCAGCTTATGGAACACTGAAGCTTTCTTT. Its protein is CASSLWNTEAFF.

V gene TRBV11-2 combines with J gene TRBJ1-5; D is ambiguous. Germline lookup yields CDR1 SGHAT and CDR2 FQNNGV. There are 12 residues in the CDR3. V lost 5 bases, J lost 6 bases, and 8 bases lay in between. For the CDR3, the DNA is TGTGCCAGCAGCCACGCGGGTCAGCCCCAGCATTTT. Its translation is CASSHAGQPQHF.

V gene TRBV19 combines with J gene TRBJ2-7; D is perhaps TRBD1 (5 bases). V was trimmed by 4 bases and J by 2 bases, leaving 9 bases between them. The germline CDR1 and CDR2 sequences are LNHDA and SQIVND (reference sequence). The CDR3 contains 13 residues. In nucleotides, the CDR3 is TGTGCCAGTAGTAGCTCAGGGACCTACGAGCAGTACTTC. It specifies CASSSSGTYEQYF.

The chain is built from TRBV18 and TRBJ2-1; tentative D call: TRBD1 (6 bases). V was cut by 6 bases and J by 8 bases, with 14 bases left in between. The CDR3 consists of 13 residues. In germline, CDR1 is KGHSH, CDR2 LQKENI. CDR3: CASSAQGAHEQFF. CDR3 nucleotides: TGTGCCAGCTCCGCACAGGGAGCCCATGAGCAGTTCTTC. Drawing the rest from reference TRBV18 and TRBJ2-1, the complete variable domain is NAGVMQNPRHLVRRRGQEARLRCSPMKGHSHVYWYRQLPEEGLKFMVYLQKENIIDESGMPKERFSAEFPKEGPSILRIQQVVRGDSAAYFCASSAQGAHEQFFGPGTRLTVL.

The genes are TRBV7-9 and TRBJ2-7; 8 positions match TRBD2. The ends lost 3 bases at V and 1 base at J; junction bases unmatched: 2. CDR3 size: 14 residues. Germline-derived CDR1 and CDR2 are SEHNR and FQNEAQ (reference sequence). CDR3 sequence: CASSLTSVSYEQYF. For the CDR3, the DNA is TGTGCCAGCAGCTTGACTAGCGTTTCCTACGAGCAGTACTTC. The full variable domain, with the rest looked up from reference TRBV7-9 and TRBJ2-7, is DTGVSQNPRHKITKRGQNVTFRCDPISEHNRLYWYRQTLGQGPEFLTYFQNEAQLEKSRLLSDRFSAERPKGSFSTLEIQRTEQGDSAMYLCASSLTSVSYEQYFGPGTRLTVT.

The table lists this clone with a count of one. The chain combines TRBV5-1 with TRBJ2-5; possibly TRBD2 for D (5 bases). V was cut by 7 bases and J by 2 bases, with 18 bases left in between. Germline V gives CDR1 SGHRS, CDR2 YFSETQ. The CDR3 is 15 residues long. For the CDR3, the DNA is TGCGCCAGCCAAATTCCCGGGGTAGGACAAGAGACCCAGTACTTC. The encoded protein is CASQIPGVGQETQYF.

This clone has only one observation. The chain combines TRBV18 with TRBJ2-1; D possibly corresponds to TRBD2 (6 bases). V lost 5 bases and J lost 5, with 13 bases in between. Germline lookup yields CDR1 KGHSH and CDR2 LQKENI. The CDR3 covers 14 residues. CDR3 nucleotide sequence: TGTGCCAGCTCAGACCGGGACTCGAACAATGAGCAGTTCTTC. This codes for CASSDRDSNNEQFF. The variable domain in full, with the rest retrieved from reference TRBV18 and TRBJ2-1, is NAGVMQNPRHLVRRRGQEARLRCSPMKGHSHVYWYRQLPEEGLKFMVYLQKENIIDESGMPKERFSAEFPKEGPSILRIQQVVRGDSAAYFCASSDRDSNNEQFFGPGTRLTVL.

CDR3 DNA: TGTGCCAGCAGTGAGGTAGTGACCCAGTACTTC. This gives the protein CASSEVVTQYF. The V and J genes are TRBV25-1 and TRBJ2-5, with no clear D. The CDR3 is made up of 11 amino acids. Germline assignment: CDR1 MGHDK and CDR2 SYGVNS. Trimming took off 3 bases at V and 7 bases at J, with 6 bases between the two ends. Based on the CDR3 plus reference TRBV25-1 and TRBJ2-5, the full variable domain is EADIYQTPRYLVIGTGKKITLECSQTMGHDKMYWYQQDPGMELHLIHYSYGVNSTEKGDLSSESTVSRIRTEHFPLTLESARPSHTSQYLCASSEVVTQYFGPGTRLLVL.

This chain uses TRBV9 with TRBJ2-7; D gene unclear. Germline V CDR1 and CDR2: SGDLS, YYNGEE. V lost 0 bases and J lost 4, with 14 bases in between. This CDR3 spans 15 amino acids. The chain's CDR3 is CASSVGPRYEYEQYF. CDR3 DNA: TGTGCCAGCAGCGTAGGCCCCAGATATGAGTACGAGCAGTACTTC.

CDR3 sequence (DNA): TGTGCCAGCAGTTCGAACTTCCCGAGGGGCAATCAGCCCCAGCATTTT. This gives the protein CASSSNFPRGNQPQHF. The chain couples TRBV28 to TRBJ1-5; unclear D gene. The CDR3 spans 16 residues. Per germline, CDR1 MDHEN and CDR2 SYDVKM. Trimming shortened V by 4 bases and J by 2 bases, and 15 bases separated the two germline ends.

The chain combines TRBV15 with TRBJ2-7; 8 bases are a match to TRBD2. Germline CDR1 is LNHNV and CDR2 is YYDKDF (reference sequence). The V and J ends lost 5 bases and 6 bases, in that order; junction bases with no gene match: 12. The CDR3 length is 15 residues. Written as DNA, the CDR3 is TGTGCCACCAGCGGTCGACCGGGGGGGGATAGCGAGCAGTACTTC. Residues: CATSGRPGGDSEQYF.

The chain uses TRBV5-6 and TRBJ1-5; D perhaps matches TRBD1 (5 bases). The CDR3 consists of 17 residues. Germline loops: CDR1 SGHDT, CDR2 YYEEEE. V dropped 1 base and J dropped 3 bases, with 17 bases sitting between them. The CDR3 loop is CASSLLAAGLHNQPQHF. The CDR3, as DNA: TGTGCCAGCAGCTTGCTCGCGGCAGGGCTTCACAATCAGCCCCAGCATTTT.

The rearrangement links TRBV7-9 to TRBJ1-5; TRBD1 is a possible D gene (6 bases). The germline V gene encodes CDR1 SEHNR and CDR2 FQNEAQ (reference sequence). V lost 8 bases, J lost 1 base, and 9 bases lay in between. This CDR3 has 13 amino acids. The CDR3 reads CASRGGSNQPQHF. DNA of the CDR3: TGTGCCAGCCGAGGGGGAAGCAATCAGCCCCAGCATTTT.

The DNA of the CDR3 is TGTGCCAGCAGTACCCGTAGGGCCCAGTCCTACGAGCAGTACTTC. Residues: CASSTRRAQSYEQYF. The V call is TRBV6-5, the J call TRBJ2-7; the D is unclear. The V gene lost 5 bases and the J gene lost 1 base, with 15 bases spanning the gap. CDR3 size: 15 residues. CDR1 MNHEY and CDR2 SVGAGI come from the germline V gene.

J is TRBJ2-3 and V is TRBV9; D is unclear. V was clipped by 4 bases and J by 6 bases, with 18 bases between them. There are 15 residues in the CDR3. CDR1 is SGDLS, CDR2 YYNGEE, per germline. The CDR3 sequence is CASSSTPGPGDTQYF. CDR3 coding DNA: TGTGCCAGCAGCTCGACCCCGGGCCCTGGGGATACGCAGTATTTT.

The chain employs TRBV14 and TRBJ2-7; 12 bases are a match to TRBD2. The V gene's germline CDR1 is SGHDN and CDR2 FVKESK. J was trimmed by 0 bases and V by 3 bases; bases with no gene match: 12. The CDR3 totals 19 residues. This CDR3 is CASSHRLAGDTLSSYEQYF. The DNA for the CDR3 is TGTGCCAGCAGCCACCGACTAGCGGGAGATACACTGAGCTCCTACGAGCAGTACTTC.

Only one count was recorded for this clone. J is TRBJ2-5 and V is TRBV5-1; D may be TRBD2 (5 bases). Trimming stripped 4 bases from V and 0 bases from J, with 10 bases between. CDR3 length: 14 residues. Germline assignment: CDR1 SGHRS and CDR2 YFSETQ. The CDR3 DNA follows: TGCGCCAGCAGCCCGACGGGGTACCAAGAGACCCAGTACTTC. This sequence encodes CASSPTGYQETQYF.

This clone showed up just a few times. The CDR3 nucleotides read TGCGCCAGCAGCTCCCTCGGGACAGGGGAACTGTTTTTT. This sequence encodes CASSSLGTGELFF. The V gene is TRBV5-1, the J gene TRBJ1-4; 10 nucleotides line up with TRBD1. The V gene's germline CDR1 is SGHRS and CDR2 YFSETQ. Trimming cost V 3 bases and J 12 bases; bases outside gene matches: 5. The CDR3 totals 13 residues.

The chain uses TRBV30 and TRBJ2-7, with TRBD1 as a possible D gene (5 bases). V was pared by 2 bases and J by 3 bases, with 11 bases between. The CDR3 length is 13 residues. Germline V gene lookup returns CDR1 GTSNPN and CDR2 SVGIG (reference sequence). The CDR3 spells CAWSLRQNYEQYF. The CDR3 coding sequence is TGTGCCTGGAGTTTGAGACAGAACTACGAGCAGTACTTC.

The CDR3 DNA reads as TGTGCCTGGAGCTTTGGAACAGGGACACAGGGCTACACCTTC. Translated: CAWSFGTGTQGYTF. This chain uses TRBV30 with TRBJ1-2, with a possible D match to TRBD1 (6 bases). Deletions cut 3 bases from V and 8 bases from J, with 19 bases between. From germline, CDR1 is GTSNPN and CDR2 SVGIG (reference sequence). This CDR3 contains 14 residues.

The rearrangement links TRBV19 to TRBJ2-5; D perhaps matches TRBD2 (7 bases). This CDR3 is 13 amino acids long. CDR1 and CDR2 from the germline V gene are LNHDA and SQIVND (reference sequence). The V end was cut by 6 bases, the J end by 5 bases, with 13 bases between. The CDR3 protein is CASRGRGGETQYF. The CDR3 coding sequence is TGTGCCAGTAGGGGCAGGGGAGGGGAGACCCAGTACTTC.

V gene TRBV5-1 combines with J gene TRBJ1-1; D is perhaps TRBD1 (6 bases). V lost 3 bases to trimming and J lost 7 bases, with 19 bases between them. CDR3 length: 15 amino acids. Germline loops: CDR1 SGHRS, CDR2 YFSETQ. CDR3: CASSWKGGHTLEAFF. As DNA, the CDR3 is TGCGCCAGCAGCTGGAAGGGGGGACATACCCTTGAAGCTTTCTTT. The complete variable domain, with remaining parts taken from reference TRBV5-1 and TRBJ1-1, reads KAGVTQTPRYLIKTRGQQVTLSCSPISGHRSVSWYQQTPGQGLQFLFEYFSETQRNKGNFPGRFSGRQFSNSRSEMNVSTLELGDSALYLCASSWKGGHTLEAFFGQGTRLTVV.